Listed here are 6 T cell receptor beta chains from one sample, sequenced in a study of human T cells and chemical hapten exposure listed by TCRdb under 2021. The sample's time point, from its label and the paper: pre-sensitization, week 0. The treatment or condition label for this specimen denotes: therapeutic diphenylcyclopropenone sensitization with weekly scalp DPC. Library prep was done by RACE. Reads for this sample came from a NextSeq 500. TCRdb cleaned the public reads at Q25 with fastp, built clones with MiXCR and kept in-frame beta chains. Rows with one shared CDR3 protein collapse into an entry with the most common genes and DNA. The sample contains approximately 370,000 distinct CDR3 sequences, about 5.4% of them found a single time. The ten largest clones represent under 9.5% of the sample. Sample: whole blood, taken in connection with sensitization to the hapten diphenylcyclopropenone (DPC). These receptors all stem from a woman younger than 35 with alopecia areata. Some clones in this sample may be carry-over from other donors' samples.

This clonotype showed up many times. The rearrangement uses TRBV10-3 and TRBJ1-1, with no clear D. The CDR3 spans 15 residues. The germline CDR1 and CDR2 sequences are ENHRY and SYGVKD. Trimming left V 2 bases short and J 6 bases short, with 16 bases between. The CDR3 loop is CAISEPPGYGPEAFF. The CDR3 DNA reads as TGTGCCATCAGTGAGCCTCCCGGGTATGGGCCTGAAGCTTTCTTT.

This clonotype came up a few times. V is TRBV5-1 and J is TRBJ1-5; no clear D. Germline V lookup: CDR1 SGHRS, CDR2 YFSETQ. This CDR3 contains 14 residues. Deletions cut 3 bases from V and 2 bases from J, with 9 bases between. CDR3 nucleotide sequence: TGCGCCAGCAGCTCGGGAGTTGGCAATCAGCCCCAGCATTTT. It yields the protein CASSSGVGNQPQHF.

Worth noting for this clonotype: A clone one base away is much larger, so this may be a read error. Because it lacks the conserved phenylalanine or tryptophan at the end, this CDR3 is likely a read error. CDR3 DNA sequence: TGTGCCAGCAGCTTAGGATCTCCGCGGACCCGGCAGTACTCC. This codes for CASSLGSPRTRQYS. The V and J genes are TRBV7-2 and TRBJ2-7; D not certain. The CDR3 contains 14 residues. The V gene lost 1 base and the J gene lost 9 bases, with 16 bases spanning the gap. From germline, CDR1 is SGHTA and CDR2 FQGNSA.

The V and J genes are TRBV7-8 and TRBJ1-5; D is uncertain. V lost 2 bases and J 2 bases, leaving 10 bases between the germline ends. This CDR3 is built from 15 residues. The germline gives CDR1 SGHVS, CDR2 FQNEAQ. The CDR3 DNA sequence: TGTGCCAGCAGCTTACGGGTTCTTGGCAATCAGCCCCAGCATTTT. It specifies CASSLRVLGNQPQHF.

This clonotype was detected only a few times. V usage is TRBV6-2 or TRBV6-3 and J usage is TRBJ1-6, with D possibly TRBD1 on 6 matching bases. V shed 5 bases and J shed 8 bases, with 16 bases lying between them. CDR3 length equals 15 residues. CDR1 MNHEY and CDR2 SVGEGT come from the germline V gene. The CDR3 DNA reads TGTGCCAGCAGTGGACAGCCCCCCCCCCATTCACCCCTCCACTTT. Translated: CASSGQPPPHSPLHF.

V usage is TRBV10-3 and J usage is TRBJ2-3; maybe TRBD2 (6 bases). Germline V gene lookup returns CDR1 ENHRY and CDR2 SYGVKD. The CDR3 is made up of 13 amino acids. Trimming removed 10 bases at V and 3 bases at J, with 14 bases between. CDR3: CATTGLATDTQYF. CDR3 nucleotide sequence: TGTGCCACCACCGGGCTAGCGACAGATACGCAGTATTTT.